This T cell receptor (beta chain) was identified during a study of T cell repertoires in cytomegalovirus infection. The length of the CDR3 is 15 residues. CDR1 is SNHLY, CDR2 FYNNEI, per germline. The germline V and J ends were trimmed by 5 bases and 0 bases, with 10 bases remaining between them. Points on this clonotype: Its target is unknown.

TCRdb re-analysed the reads in MiXCR, keeping a single row per CDR3 protein. The table has under 600,000 distinct CDR3 sequences, about 15% seen once. General study results and limits: In two of eight donors, the top clonotype was HLA-C-restricted CMV-specific. There were carriers of CMV plus the relevant HLA, and cumulative public TCR beta family frequency identified them.

What was sequenced was CD8+ T cells from PBMCs. The receptor's source is a human donor in good health (CMV status not recorded). Some clones in this sample may be carry-over from other donors' samples. The J gene is TRBJ1-4, the V gene TRBV2; maybe TRBD1 (5 bases). The CDR3 coding sequence is TGTGCCAGCAGTAACACGGACACAACTAATGAAAAACTGTTTTTT. Amino acids: CASSNTDTTNEKLFF.